Reported below is one T cell receptor (beta chain). Its matching antigen is unknown. Unique molecular identifiers tagged the TCRbeta library. TCRdb recomputed calls from the PCR reads with MiXCR, one row per CDR3 protein. The sample yields over 100,000 distinct CDR3 sequences, 10% seen once. The length of the CDR3 is 14 residues. Germline V lookup: CDR1 MNHEY, CDR2 SVGAGI. V was shortened by 2 bases and J by 4 bases, with 9 bases between the two germline ends. This entry belongs to a study of T-cell reconstitution after alpha-beta-depleted transplantation in children. Whole-study findings and limits: It was surviving recipient T cells and thymic progenitors that gave some patients high TCRbeta diversity at day 60. Reportedly, alpha-beta T cells present about two months post-transplant originated from several hundred expanded clones of graft origin.

The chain recombines TRBV6-5 with TRBJ1-3; D is unclear. This receptor was taken from a boy aged 2-15 years with acute lymphoblastic leukemia, due to receive a stem cell transplant. The specimen was PBMCs, collected before TCRalphabeta/CD19-depleted stem cell transplant. CDR3 bases: TGTGCCAGCAGTTACAGTGTTAGAGGAAACACCATATATTTT. Amino acids: CASSYSVRGNTIYF.